What follows are 32 T cell receptor beta chains derived from one specimen sequenced in a study of blood T cell repertoires in COVID-19. Sequencing was performed with immunoSEQ multiplex PCR; in TCRdb, only in-frame clones are kept and a portion is missing. The repertoire holds tens of thousands of clones, with over 70% as singletons. Sequencing was done on a sample of peripheral blood. All receptors derive from a human donor in a cohort sampled during active COVID-19.

This sequence joins TRBV19 and TRBJ1-5; D is possibly TRBD1 (5 bases). The germline V and J ends were trimmed by 6 bases and 3 bases, with 12 bases remaining between them. Germline V gene lookup returns CDR1 LNHDA and CDR2 SQIVND (reference sequence). The CDR3 loop spans 14 amino acids. CDR3 DNA sequence: TGTGCCAGTAGCCCCGACAGCCCCAATCAGCCCCAGCATTTT. Translated, it gives CASSPDSPNQPQHF.

A few counts support this clone. CDR3 nucleotides: TGTGCCAGCAGCCGGGACAAGCACACTGAAGCTTTCTTT. Translated: CASSRDKHTEAFF. The chain joins TRBV7-3 to TRBJ1-1; perhaps TRBD1 as D (6 bases). The CDR3 has 13 residues. Germline lookup yields CDR1 SGHTA and CDR2 FQGTGA. The V end lost 5 bases, the J end lost 3 bases, and 10 bases lay between the germline ends.

The rearrangement uses TRBV12-3 or TRBV12-4 and TRBJ1-5; 10 bases align to TRBD1. This CDR3 is 13 amino acids long. The trim removed 7 bases at V and 5 bases at J, leaving 2 bases unmatched. The CDR3 spells CASKTGGHQPQHF. The CDR3 DNA is TGTGCCAGCAAGACAGGGGGCCATCAGCCCCAGCATTTT.

The chain couples TRBV5-8 to TRBJ2-6, with TRBD1 matching over 7 bases. V lost 4 bases, J lost 4 bases, and 11 bases stayed unmatched. The germline V gene encodes CDR1 SGHTS and CDR2 YDEGEE. The CDR3 totals 17 residues. The CDR3 region is CASSLYRGSGGANVLTF. DNA of the CDR3: TGTGCCAGCAGCCTGTACAGGGGCTCGGGGGGGGCCAACGTCCTGACTTTC.

The J gene is TRBJ1-2, the V gene TRBV6-5; 8 bases are shared with TRBD1. This CDR3 comprises 14 residues. CDR1 is MNHEY and CDR2 is SVGAGI in the germline V gene. The V segment lost 6 bases and the J segment 8 bases; nucleotides outside the gene matches: 11. The CDR3 sequence is CASRLTRTGWGYTF. The DNA of the CDR3 is TGTGCCAGCAGACTTACCCGGACAGGGTGGGGCTACACCTTC.

V is TRBV5-4 and J is TRBJ2-2, with D tentatively TRBD2 (7 bases). With 1 base removed from V and 7 bases from J, the gap between germline ends came to 20 bases. This CDR3 contains 17 residues. Per the germline V gene, CDR1 is SGHNT and CDR2 is YYREEE (reference sequence). CDR3 DNA sequence: TGTGCCAGCAGCTTGCTCCCTGTCGGGGGGCGGGTCGGGGAGCTGTTTTTT. Translated, it gives CASSLLPVGGRVGELFF.

The gene calls are TRBV28 and TRBJ2-7; D perhaps matches TRBD1 (6 bases). Germline V gives CDR1 MDHEN, CDR2 SYDVKM. V gave up 3 bases and J gave up 6 bases, with 15 bases separating them. This CDR3 region has 14 residues. The CDR3 here is CASSLSRLQGEQYV. The CDR3 DNA reads TGTGCCAGCAGTTTGTCTAGGCTACAGGGCGAGCAGTACGTC.

This chain joins TRBV19 and TRBJ2-3, with unresolved D. The CDR3 has 16 residues. Germline V gene lookup returns CDR1 LNHDA and CDR2 SQIVND (reference sequence). Between the trimmed V and J ends, which lost 0 bases and 2 bases, there was a span of 12 bases. The CDR3 spells CASSIDLSTYTDTQYF. The CDR3 DNA sequence: TGTGCCAGTAGTATAGACCTTAGCACCTACACAGATACGCAGTATTTT.

This clone was detected once. The rearrangement uses TRBV18 and TRBJ2-7, with D maybe TRBD2 (5 bases). The CDR3 length is 14 residues. Between the trimmed V and J ends, which lost 3 bases and 2 bases, there was a span of 11 bases. The V gene's germline CDR1 is KGHSH and CDR2 LQKENI. CDR3 in amino acids: CASSPGGPTYEQYV. The CDR3 DNA reads TGTGCCAGCTCACCGGGCGGGCCGACCTACGAGCAGTACGTC.

This clone was found once. The chain uses TRBV7-2 and TRBJ1-4; weak D call: TRBD1 (5 bases). The CDR3 is made up of 15 amino acids. CDR1 and CDR2 (germline): SGHTA, FQGNSA. Trimming pared 5 bases from V and 11 bases from J, leaving 21 bases between. The CDR3 nucleotides read TGTGCCAGCAGCGGGCCGGGCCAACTGGGGGGGAAACTGTTTTTT. Translation: CASSGPGQLGGKLFF.

The chain recombines TRBV6-5 with TRBJ1-5, with D tentatively TRBD1 (6 bases). Trimming shortened V by 4 bases and J by 4 bases, and 14 bases separated the two germline ends. The germline gives CDR1 MNHEY, CDR2 SVGAGI. The CDR3 runs 15 residues. CDR3 DNA: TGTGCCAGCAGTTCCAGAGACAGGAGGAATCAGCCCCAGCATTTT. Translation: CASSSRDRRNQPQHF.

This clone has a single count. This chain links TRBV6-9 with TRBJ1-5; D not certain. Trimming pared 6 bases from V and 6 bases from J, leaving 12 bases between. CDR3 length equals 13 residues. From germline, CDR1 is MNHGY and CDR2 SVAAGI. CDR3 nucleotide sequence: TGTGCCAGCAGGCGGAGCCGTGGTCAGCCCCAGCATTTT. Translated: CASRRSRGQPQHF.

The chain carries TRBV24-1 and TRBJ2-1, with D possibly TRBD2 on 5 matching bases. The V and J ends lost 4 bases and 2 bases respectively, with 14 bases between them. CDR1 and CDR2 from the germline V gene are KGHDR and SFDVKD. The length of the CDR3 is 16 residues. This CDR3 reads CATSDQRVGPYNEQFF. The CDR3 region has the DNA TGTGCCACCAGTGACCAGAGGGTGGGCCCCTACAATGAGCAGTTCTTC.

The V call is TRBV18, the J call TRBJ1-1; 9 bases agree with TRBD1. The V gene end was trimmed by 3 bases and the J gene end by 5 bases; junction bases not matched to a gene: 10. The CDR3 sequence is 16 residues long. In germline, CDR1 is KGHSH, CDR2 LQKENI. The CDR3 region is CASSPRQGVGGTEAFF. In nucleotides, the CDR3 is TGTGCCAGCTCACCTCGACAGGGGGTGGGGGGTACTGAAGCTTTCTTT.

Here the CDR3 reads CASSEALLNEQFF. DNA for the CDR3: TGTGCCAGTAGTGAGGCCCTCTTGAATGAGCAGTTCTTC. The chain joins TRBV19 to TRBJ2-1, with D uncertain. Germline lookup yields CDR1 LNHDA and CDR2 SQIVND (reference sequence). The CDR3 length is 13 residues. With 5 bases removed from V and 7 bases from J, the gap between germline ends came to 12 bases.

CDR3 nucleotides: TGCGCCAGCAGCAAGGGACAGGCCCTGGAGACCCAGTACTTC. This sequence encodes CASSKGQALETQYF. The chain couples TRBV5-1 to TRBJ2-5, with 8 bases that match TRBD1. The ends lost 4 bases at V and 5 bases at J; junction bases unmatched: 7. CDR1 SGHRS and CDR2 YFSETQ come from the germline V gene. This CDR3 is 14 amino acids long.

This chain uses TRBV4-3 with TRBJ1-5; D gene uncertain. Between the trimmed V and J ends, which lost 0 bases and 2 bases, there was a span of 5 bases. Germline values: CDR1 LGHNA, CDR2 YSLEER. This CDR3 has 14 residues. Here the CDR3 reads CASSQDLGNQPQHF. CDR3 DNA sequence: TGCGCCAGCAGCCAAGATCTAGGCAATCAGCCCCAGCATTTT.

J is TRBJ1-2 and V is TRBV19; 9 bases are a match to TRBD1. The V gene end was trimmed by 6 bases and the J gene end by 8 bases; junction bases not matched to a gene: 10. This CDR3 contains 14 residues. The V gene's germline CDR1 is LNHDA and CDR2 SQIVND (reference sequence). The chain's CDR3 is CASRSRQGVTGYTF. The DNA of the CDR3 is TGTGCCAGTAGAAGCAGACAGGGGGTAACGGGCTACACCTTC.

This clone was seen just once. The chain is built from TRBV5-5 and TRBJ2-2; a weak D match, TRBD2 (5 bases). Germline lookup yields CDR1 SGHKS and CDR2 YYEKEE (reference sequence). There are 16 residues in the CDR3. V lost 1 base and J 2 bases, leaving 12 bases between the germline ends. The CDR3 spells CASSLMREINTGELFF. The CDR3 bases are TGTGCCAGCAGCTTGATGAGGGAGATTAACACCGGGGAGCTGTTTTTT.

The chain recombines TRBV28 with TRBJ1-5; D ambiguous. V gave up 8 bases and J gave up 7 bases, with 15 bases separating them. Per germline, CDR1 MDHEN and CDR2 SYDVKM. The length of the CDR3 is 13 residues. CDR3 DNA: TGTGCCAGCCATTCCACGGGTTACCAGCCCCAGCATTTT. Translation: CASHSTGYQPQHF.

The gene calls are TRBV5-1 and TRBJ1-1; D ambiguous. Germline CDR1 reads SGHRS; CDR2 reads YFSETQ. CDR3 length: 14 residues. V was cut by 4 bases and J by 4 bases, with 14 bases left in between. The CDR3 bases are TGCGCCAGCAGCGCTTCCGGGGATAGCACTGAAGCTTTCTTT. This encodes CASSASGDSTEAFF. Combining the CDR3 with reference TRBV5-1 and TRBJ1-1 gives the whole variable domain KAGVTQTPRYLIKTRGQQVTLSCSPISGHRSVSWYQQTPGQGLQFLFEYFSETQRNKGNFPGRFSGRQFSNSRSEMNVSTLELGDSALYLCASSASGDSTEAFFGQGTRLTVV.

This clone was recorded many times. This CDR3 fails to terminate in the conserved phenylalanine or tryptophan, so it likely reflects a read error. The DNA is omitted, as the CDR3 cannot be located on it reliably, and the CDR3 follows TCRdb's listing. V and J are TRBV7-6 and TRBJ2-7; the tabulated D call, TRBD2, remains unverified against the DNA. The germline gives CDR1 SGHVS, CDR2 FNYEAQ. The CDR3 numbers 14 amino acids, ends counted. The CDR3 is CASSPRLTSGRTRG.

This chain uses TRBV28 with TRBJ1-4; 8 nucleotides match TRBD1. The CDR3 sequence is 15 residues long. CDR1 and CDR2 from the germline V gene are MDHEN and SYDVKM. J gave up 7 bases and V 5 bases, and 9 bases lay outside the gene matches. In DNA form, the CDR3 reads TGTGCCAGCAGTGCCTCCACAGGGGGAGGTGAAAAACTGTTTTTT. It is translated as CASSASTGGGEKLFF.

The V and J genes are TRBV27 and TRBJ1-2; D is unclear. The CDR3 totals 13 residues. CDR1 is MNHEY, CDR2 SMNVEV, per germline (reference sequence). The V end lost 5 bases, the J end lost 4 bases, and 11 bases lay between the germline ends. The CDR3 sequence: CASSRGSGYGYTF. In DNA form, the CDR3 reads TGTGCCAGCAGTCGAGGGTCGGGCTATGGCTACACCTTC.

V and J are TRBV11-3 and TRBJ2-1; 11 bases fit TRBD1. Germline-derived CDR1 and CDR2 are SGHNT and YENEEA. The CDR3 covers 16 residues. Germline trimming cut 5 bases from V and 9 bases from J; bases unmatched to any gene: 12. CDR3 in amino acids: CASSPRWRDRGTEQFF. The CDR3 DNA is TGTGCCAGCAGCCCACGGTGGAGGGACAGGGGGACTGAGCAGTTCTTC.

The chain links TRBV19 to TRBJ1-4; D ambiguous. CDR1 and CDR2 (germline): LNHDA, SQIVND (reference sequence). This CDR3 region has 13 residues. Trimming stripped 2 bases from V and 5 bases from J, with 6 bases between. CDR3 in DNA: TGTGCCAGTAGTATATATGAGAATGAAAAACTGTTTTTT. Translating gives CASSIYENEKLFF. Full variable domain (remainder filled in from reference TRBV19 and TRBJ1-4): DGGITQSPKYLFRKEGQNVTLSCEQNLNHDAMYWYRQDPGQGLRLIYYSQIVNDFQKGDIAEGYSVSREKKESFPLTVTSAQKNPTAFYLCASSIYENEKLFFGSGTQLSVL.

The V gene is TRBV5-1, the J gene TRBJ2-1, with D perhaps TRBD2 (6 bases). V lost 4 bases to trimming and J lost 7 bases, with 12 bases between them. Germline V CDR1 and CDR2: SGHRS, YFSETQ. The CDR3 runs 13 residues. Written as DNA, the CDR3 is TGCGCCAGCAGCGCGCCACGGGGGAATGAGCAGTTCTTC. Translating it yields CASSAPRGNEQFF.

The V gene is TRBV23-1, the J gene TRBJ1-1; D uncertain. TRBV23-1 is placed among ORFs of uncertain function. Trimming left V 3 bases short and J 5 bases short, with 4 bases between. The CDR3 is made up of 11 amino acids. CDR3 in DNA: TGCGCCAGCAGTCACAGGACTGAAGCTTTCTTT. Protein sequence: CASSHRTEAFF.

This chain links TRBV6-5 with TRBJ1-2, with 8 bases fitting TRBD1. CDR3 length equals 15 residues. V dropped 4 bases and J dropped 4; count of bases not matched to a gene: 8. Germline V gene sequence: CDR1 MNHEY, CDR2 SVGAGI. The CDR3 sequence is CASSFDRTGLYGYTF. The CDR3 DNA sequence: TGTGCCAGCAGTTTTGATCGGACAGGGCTCTATGGCTACACCTTC.

The chain couples TRBV11-3 to TRBJ2-6; D uncertain. Germline V lookup: CDR1 SGHNT, CDR2 YENEEA. The CDR3 runs 15 residues. Trimming took 3 bases from V and 0 from J, leaving 6 bases between them. In nucleotides, the CDR3 is TGTGCCAGCAGCTTCGGTGGCTCTGGGGCCAACGTCCTGACTTTC. It specifies CASSFGGSGANVLTF.

The chain links TRBV28 to TRBJ2-5; 8 bases line up with TRBD2. The CDR3 runs 15 residues. Losses at the gene ends were 6 bases for V and 5 bases for J; bases not matched to a gene: 11. Germline CDR1 is MDHEN and CDR2 is SYDVKM. The CDR3 nucleotides are TGTGCCAGCAGCCCCGTTCAAGCGGGGGTGGAGACCCAGTACTTC. This encodes CASSPVQAGVETQYF.

The J gene is TRBJ2-5, the V gene TRBV11-3; D is unclear. From germline, CDR1 is SGHNT and CDR2 YENEEA. Trimming removed 1 base from V and 2 bases from J, with 11 bases in between. CDR3 length: 15 amino acids. This CDR3 is CASSLGLNEQETQYF. The CDR3 region has the DNA TGTGCCAGCAGCTTAGGTCTAAATGAACAAGAGACCCAGTACTTC.